The 29 T cell receptor beta chains below were found in one sample sequenced in a study of T cells expressing NK-cell markers. Following a re-call of the 5' RACE reads, TCRdb has one entry per CDR3 protein and lacks DNA. The table lists 500,000 to 600,000 distinct CDR3 sequences. Material: blood T cells: a sorted CD56 or NKG2C T cell subset, CD4+ or CD8+ T cells, or bulk PBMC T cells (not recorded which). The receptors here all came from a man aged 18 to 29 in good health.

CDR3: CATSRLTGEQFF. The chain carries TRBV15 and TRBJ2-1; TCRdb gives TRBD1 as the D gene, but with no DNA this cannot be confirmed. In germline, CDR1 is LNHNV, CDR2 YYDKDF (reference sequence). CDR3 length: 12 amino acids.

The J gene is TRBJ2-7, the V gene TRBV10-3; the D call of TRBD2 rests on TCRdb alone, since no DNA is present to check it. CDR3 length: 15 amino acids. The V gene's germline CDR1 is ENHRY and CDR2 SYGVKD. The CDR3 loop is CAISESTSGNREQYF.

V usage is TRBV20-1 and J usage is TRBJ2-1; the TCRdb D gene call, TRBD2, has no DNA to confirm it. This CDR3 contains 15 residues. The germline gives CDR1 DFQATT, CDR2 SNEGSKA (reference sequence). The CDR3 loop is CSARRLAEIYNEQFF.

The J gene is TRBJ2-5, the V gene TRBV19; TCRdb calls TRBD2, which cannot be checked without DNA. Germline values: CDR1 LNHDA, CDR2 SQIVND (reference sequence). This CDR3 has 15 amino acids. CDR3 protein: CASSMVSGSQETQYF.

The J gene is TRBJ1-5, the V gene TRBV27; there is no DNA to check the TCRdb D call of TRBD1. The CDR3 consists of 15 residues. The germline V gene has CDR1 MNHEY and CDR2 SMNVEV (reference sequence). The CDR3 sequence is CASSAIGGGNQPQHF.

The chain recombines TRBV11-2 with TRBJ2-1; TCRdb returns TRBD2, unconfirmable since there is no DNA. CDR3 length: 16 amino acids. CDR1 and CDR2 from the germline V gene are SGHAT and FQNNGV. Here the CDR3 reads CASSPLTSGDYNEQFF.

The rearrangement joins TRBV12-3 or TRBV12-4 to TRBJ2-3; TCRdb proposes TRBD1, but this gene call is untestable without DNA. CDR3 length equals 14 residues. CDR3 residues: CASSVQGRGDTQYF.

The chain recombines TRBV5-6 with TRBJ2-3. This CDR3 comprises 11 residues. Germline V gene sequence: CDR1 SGHDT, CDR2 YYEEEE. The CDR3 is CASAGTDTQYF.

J is TRBJ1-1 and V is TRBV10-3; without DNA, the TCRdb call of TRBD1 cannot be checked. Germline assignment: CDR1 ENHRY and CDR2 SYGVKD. CDR3 length: 14 residues. CDR3 residues: CAISSGTGRTEAFF.

The chain recombines TRBV5-1 with TRBJ1-2; the TCRdb call, TRBD1, lacks DNA for checking. Germline V gives CDR1 SGHRS, CDR2 YFSETQ. The CDR3 extends over 13 amino acids. The CDR3 is CASSHRTDYGYTF.

The rearrangement links TRBV4-2 to TRBJ1-4. CDR1 is LGHNA, CDR2 YNFKEQ, per germline. The CDR3 length is 14 residues. This CDR3 reads CASSQVGSHEKLFF.

The V gene is TRBV6-2 or TRBV6-3, the J gene TRBJ2-4; TCRdb lists TRBD1, though no DNA is available to test this call. CDR3 length equals 17 residues. Germline assignment: CDR1 MNHEY and CDR2 SVGEGT. CDR3: CASSYSGPRTSKNIQYF.

The genes are TRBV28 and TRBJ2-7; with no DNA, the TCRdb D assignment of TRBD1 cannot be verified. Germline loops: CDR1 MDHEN, CDR2 SYDVKM. The CDR3 is 14 residues long. Here the CDR3 reads CASIQGGISYEQYF.

The V gene is TRBV5-1, the J gene TRBJ1-3; with no DNA, the TCRdb D assignment of TRBD1 cannot be verified. Germline CDR1 reads SGHRS; CDR2 reads YFSETQ. There are 16 residues in the CDR3. This CDR3 reads CASSLVPGTAGNTIYF.

The chain combines TRBV5-1 with TRBJ1-3; checking the TCRdb D call of TRBD1 is not possible without DNA. Germline V gene sequence: CDR1 SGHRS, CDR2 YFSETQ. The CDR3 is made up of 17 amino acids. Here the CDR3 reads CASSLETGVVSGNTIYF. Looking up the rest from reference TRBV5-1 and TRBJ1-3 gives the full variable domain: KAGVTQTPRYLIKTRGQQVTLSCSPISGHRSVSWYQQTPGQGLQFLFEYFSETQRNKGNFPGRFSGRQFSNSRSEMNVSTLELGDSALYLCASSLETGVVSGNTIYFGEGSWLTVV.

The V call is TRBV20-1, the J call TRBJ2-4; TCRdb lists TRBD1, though no DNA is available to test this call. The CDR3 runs 16 residues. Per germline, CDR1 DFQATT and CDR2 SNEGSKA (reference sequence). CDR3 in amino acids: CSARDLGRGRGNIQYF.

V and J are TRBV5-5 and TRBJ1-1; the D call from TCRdb, TRBD1, cannot be confirmed without DNA. Per germline, CDR1 SGHKS and CDR2 YYEKEE (reference sequence). The CDR3 extends over 17 amino acids. The CDR3 reads CASSSTRTGGMNTEAFF.

The V and J genes are TRBV9 and TRBJ1-1; the TCRdb D gene call, TRBD1, has no DNA to confirm it. This CDR3 comprises 14 residues. The germline V gene has CDR1 SGDLS and CDR2 YYNGEE. The CDR3 protein is CASSVSTALTEAFF.

This chain's CDR3 is CASSSGGVQPQHF. The V gene is TRBV7-9, the J gene TRBJ1-5; TCRdb picks TRBD1, but there is no DNA to check that call. The V gene's germline CDR1 is SEHNR and CDR2 FQNEAQ (reference sequence). This CDR3 has 13 residues.

This chain joins TRBV5-6 and TRBJ1-4; TCRdb outputs TRBD1, but without DNA this stays unchecked. Germline values: CDR1 SGHDT, CDR2 YYEEEE. The CDR3 spans 15 residues. CDR3 loop: CASSAPGATNEKLFF. The full variable domain, completed using reference TRBV5-6 and TRBJ1-4, is DAGVTQSPTHLIKTRGQQVTLRCSPKSGHDTVSWYQQALGQGPQFIFQYYEEEERQRGNFPDRFSGHQFPNYSSELNVNALLLGDSALYLCASSAPGATNEKLFFGSGTQLSVL.

The chain is built from TRBV5-1 and TRBJ2-5; the D gene TCRdb calls, TRBD1, cannot be checked with no DNA. Germline V lookup: CDR1 SGHRS, CDR2 YFSETQ. The CDR3 sequence is 15 residues long. The CDR3 region is CASSPIRGGQETQYF.

The chain links TRBV5-1 to TRBJ2-7; TCRdb's D call of TRBD1 is untestable without DNA. This CDR3 has 14 amino acids. The germline gives CDR1 SGHRS, CDR2 YFSETQ. The CDR3 sequence: CASTPGEYVYEQYF.

This chain connects TRBV29-1 to TRBJ2-7. Germline CDR1 is SQVTM and CDR2 is ANQGSEA. The CDR3 runs to 11 residues. CDR3: CSVKRLGEQYF.

CDR3: CASSTNWDRGFNEQYF. The chain uses TRBV12-3 or TRBV12-4 and TRBJ2-7; TCRdb's D call of TRBD1 is untestable without DNA. There are 16 residues in the CDR3.

This chain links TRBV12-3 or TRBV12-4 with TRBJ2-3; TCRdb's D gene call, TRBD2, goes unchecked for lack of DNA. CDR3 length: 13 residues. The CDR3 reads CASSTDVTALQYF.

The chain combines TRBV6-2 or TRBV6-3 with TRBJ1-1; TCRdb selects TRBD1, and the lack of DNA leaves this call unchecked. This CDR3 is 14 amino acids long. Germline lookup yields CDR1 MNHEY and CDR2 SVGEGT. CDR3 sequence: CASSFQDSLYEAFF.

The rearrangement links TRBV27 to TRBJ2-1; TCRdb lists TRBD1, though no DNA is available to test this call. The CDR3 runs 15 residues. Germline V gives CDR1 MNHEY, CDR2 SMNVEV (reference sequence). The CDR3 spells CASRTGQGPYNEQFF.

V usage is TRBV3-1 and J usage is TRBJ2-3. CDR1 is LGHDT and CDR2 is YNNKEL in the germline V gene (reference sequence). The CDR3 is 14 amino acids. CDR3 residues: CASSQALEKDTQYF.

The V gene is TRBV29-1, the J gene TRBJ2-1. The CDR3 length is 13 residues. Germline lookup yields CDR1 SQVTM and CDR2 ANQGSEA. The CDR3 loop reads CSTRRSSYNEQFF.